Listed below are T cell receptor beta chains from one sample, sequenced in a study of T-cell reconstitution after alpha-beta-depleted transplantation in children. MiXCR was run by TCRdb on the PCR reads, yielding one entry per CDR3 protein. The data hold about 440,000 distinct CDR3 sequences, with 43% observed a single time. The material was PBMCs, obtained before TCRalphabeta/CD19-depleted stem cell transplant. The source of these receptors is a girl aged 2-15 years with aplastic anemia, due to receive a stem cell transplant. CDR3s include the opening cysteine and the closing phenylalanine or tryptophan.

V gene: TRBV20-1
J gene: TRBJ2-2
CDR3 protein: CSARAFSAGGNTGELFF

V gene: TRBV2
J gene: TRBJ1-2
CDR3 protein: CASRVFLGPRGYGYTF

V gene: TRBV29-1
J gene: TRBJ2-2
CDR3 protein: CSVAYLGGTGELFF

V gene: TRBV5-6
J gene: TRBJ2-2
CDR3 protein: CASSVGDRANTGELFF

V gene: TRBV12-3/TRBV12-4
J gene: TRBJ1-1
CDR3 protein: CASKGRGNTEAFF

V gene: TRBV10-3
J gene: TRBJ2-1
CDR3 protein: CAIRPGKSDEQFF

V gene: TRBV15
J gene: TRBJ2-2
CDR3 protein: CATSVRRDAGELFF

V gene: TRBV3-1
J gene: TRBJ2-7
CDR3 protein: CASSQCLAGEQCF

V gene: TRBV20-1
J gene: TRBJ2-5
CDR3 protein: CSAETSWGETQYF

V gene: TRBV6-2/TRBV6-3
J gene: TRBJ2-2
CDR3 protein: CASSYALAELFF

V gene: TRBV6-5
J gene: TRBJ2-7
CDR3 protein: CASRRAGYEQYF

V gene: TRBV7-2
J gene: TRBJ2-5
CDR3 protein: CASSLTGVPGETQYF

V gene: TRBV20-1
J gene: TRBJ2-7
CDR3 protein: CSARDYKPYEQYF

V gene: TRBV20-1
J gene: TRBJ2-7
CDR3 protein: CSASLLAIEQYF

V gene: TRBV7-9
J gene: TRBJ1-1
CDR3 protein: CASSFPPGQGASEAFF

V gene: TRBV21-1
J gene: TRBJ1-3
CDR3 protein: CASSKGAGVSGNTIYF

V gene: TRBV20-1
J gene: TRBJ2-1
CDR3 protein: CSAPQLAGAYNEQFF

V gene: TRBV20-1
J gene: TRBJ2-7
CDR3 protein: CSAPTLSPTGSYEQYF

V gene: TRBV5-1
J gene: TRBJ2-7
CDR3 protein: CASSLRQGYEQYF

V gene: TRBV6-6
J gene: TRBJ1-1
CDR3 protein: CASSYSRTGETFF

V gene: TRBV18
J gene: TRBJ1-2
CDR3 protein: CASSPKGTSDYGYTF

V gene: TRBV28
J gene: TRBJ2-5
CDR3 protein: CASSLDGYQETQYF

V gene: TRBV7-2
J gene: TRBJ2-2
CDR3 protein: CASSQQGLGELFF

V gene: TRBV10-3
J gene: TRBJ2-5
CDR3 protein: CAISEEVRKETQYF

V gene: TRBV6-1
J gene: TRBJ1-1
CDR3 protein: CASSGGVGQPNTEAFF

V gene: TRBV15
J gene: TRBJ1-5
CDR3 protein: CATSRDRDPGWPQHF

V gene: TRBV20-1
J gene: TRBJ2-1
CDR3 protein: CSAVLGSVKRNEQFF

V gene: TRBV29-1
J gene: TRBJ1-1
CDR3 protein: CSVDMSGGKNTEAFF

V gene: TRBV20-1
J gene: TRBJ2-1
CDR3 protein: CSARSPRSSYNEQFF

V gene: TRBV28
J gene: TRBJ2-7
CDR3 protein: CAIQIRDRTYEQYF

V gene: TRBV30
J gene: TRBJ2-1
CDR3 protein: CAGRPTGNYNEQFF

V gene: TRBV6-5
J gene: TRBJ2-7
CDR3 protein: CASSYIRTGNHEQYF

V gene: TRBV7-2
J gene: TRBJ2-2
CDR3 protein: CASSRQGAGRDTGELFF

V gene: TRBV6-6
J gene: TRBJ1-2
CDR3 protein: CASTQDRDYGYTF

V gene: TRBV20-1
J gene: TRBJ2-1
CDR3 protein: CSARAEDSYNEQFF

V gene: TRBV27
J gene: TRBJ2-1
CDR3 protein: CASSLPGQGAFW